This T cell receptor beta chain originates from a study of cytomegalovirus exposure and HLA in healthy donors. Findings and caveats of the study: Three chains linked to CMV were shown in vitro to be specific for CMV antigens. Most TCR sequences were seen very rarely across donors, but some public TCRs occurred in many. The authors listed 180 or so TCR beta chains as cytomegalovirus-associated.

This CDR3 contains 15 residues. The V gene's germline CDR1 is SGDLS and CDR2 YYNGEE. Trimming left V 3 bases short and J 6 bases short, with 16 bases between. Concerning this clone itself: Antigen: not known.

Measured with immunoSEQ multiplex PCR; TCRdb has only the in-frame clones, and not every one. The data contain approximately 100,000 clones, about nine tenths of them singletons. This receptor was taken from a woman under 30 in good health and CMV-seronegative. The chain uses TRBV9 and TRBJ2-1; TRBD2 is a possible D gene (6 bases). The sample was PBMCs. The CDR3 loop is CASSGERTIGNEQFF. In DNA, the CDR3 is TGTGCCAGCAGCGGCGAGCGGACTATTGGCAATGAGCAGTTCTTC.